This is a list of T cell receptor beta chains from one sample in a study of cytomegalovirus exposure and HLA in healthy donors. Sequenced by immunoSEQ multiplex PCR; TCRdb stores in-frame clones only, minus some. The table includes about 59,000 clones, 65% to 75% detected once. The sequencing input was PBMCs. The receptors come from a man aged 30 to 45 in good health and CMV-seropositive. CDR3s include the opening cysteine and the closing phenylalanine or tryptophan. A D gene is named only where the DNA matches it firmly. Clone size is stated in some rows and not others, as once, few, many or a class when expanded.

clone_size: -; d_call: TRBD2; v_call: TRBV27; j_call: TRBJ2-2; cdr3_aa: CASSLVLADYTGELFF; cdr3_nt: TGTGCCAGCAGTTTAGTACTAGCGGATTACACCGGGGAGCTGTTTTTT
clone_size: -; d_call: TRBD2; v_call: TRBV5-4; j_call: TRBJ2-1; cdr3_aa: CASSYLGTSVRNEQFF; cdr3_nt: TGTGCCAGCAGCTACCTAGGGACTAGCGTTCGGAATGAGCAGTTCTTC
clone_size: -; d_call: TRBD1; v_call: TRBV5-1; j_call: TRBJ2-2; cdr3_aa: CASSLGLRGAQGDTGELFF; cdr3_nt: TGCGCCAGCAGCTTGGGTTTGAGAGGGGCCCAGGGGGACACCGGGGAGCTGTTTTTT
clone_size: -; d_call: -; v_call: TRBV28; j_call: TRBJ2-7; cdr3_aa: CASSLPRGSYEQYF; cdr3_nt: TGTGCCAGCAGTTTACCCAGGGGCTCCTACGAGCAGTACTTC
clone_size: few; d_call: TRBD1; v_call: TRBV6-1; j_call: TRBJ1-5; cdr3_aa: CASSGLGTLRGQPQHF; cdr3_nt: TGTGCCAGCAGTGGGCTGGGGACACTCAGGGGGCAGCCCCAGCATTTT
clone_size: -; d_call: -; v_call: TRBV12-1; j_call: TRBJ2-7; cdr3_aa: CASSQGTSGYEQYF; cdr3_nt: TGTGCCAGCAGCCAAGGGACTAGCGGGTACGAGCAGTACTTC
clone_size: -; d_call: -; v_call: TRBV15; j_call: TRBJ1-2; cdr3_aa: CATSRDLGGSGYGYTF; cdr3_nt: TGTGCCACCAGCAGAGATCTTGGGGGCTCGGGCTATGGCTACACCTTC
clone_size: -; d_call: TRBD2; v_call: TRBV6-4; j_call: TRBJ2-1; cdr3_aa: CASSDRGGAPNEQFF; cdr3_nt: TGTGCCAGCAGTGACCGGGGGGGGGCCCCCAATGAGCAGTTCTTC
clone_size: -; d_call: -; v_call: TRBV7-2; j_call: TRBJ2-7; cdr3_aa: CASSPSPAAAYEQYF; cdr3_nt: TGTGCCAGCAGCCCTAGCCCAGCCGCCGCCTACGAGCAGTACTTC
clone_size: -; d_call: -; v_call: TRBV19; j_call: TRBJ1-2; cdr3_aa: CASSTLESGYTF; cdr3_nt: TGTGCCAGTAGCACTCTGGAGAGTGGCTACACCTTC
clone_size: -; d_call: -; v_call: TRBV6-1; j_call: TRBJ1-5; cdr3_aa: CASREQGRWPQHF; cdr3_nt: TGTGCCAGCAGGGAACAGGGAAGGTGGCCCCAGCATTTT
clone_size: -; d_call: -; v_call: TRBV4-3; j_call: TRBJ1-2; cdr3_aa: CASSQAQGRITYTF; cdr3_nt: TGCGCCAGCAGCCAAGCGCAGGGGCGGATCACCTACACCTTC
clone_size: -; d_call: -; v_call: TRBV20-1; j_call: TRBJ1-2; cdr3_aa: CSYTGHYGYTF; cdr3_nt: TGCAGTTATACAGGCCACTATGGCTACACCTTC
clone_size: few; d_call: -; v_call: TRBV5-1; j_call: TRBJ2-7; cdr3_aa: CASRIQGAYEQYF; cdr3_nt: TGCGCCAGCAGGATACAGGGAGCCTACGAGCAGTACTTC
clone_size: -; d_call: -; v_call: TRBV7-8; j_call: TRBJ1-1; cdr3_aa: CASRKGGDTEAFF; cdr3_nt: TGTGCCAGCAGAAAAGGAGGGGACACTGAAGCTTTCTTT
clone_size: -; d_call: -; v_call: TRBV18; j_call: TRBJ1-3; cdr3_aa: CASCPEAGNTIYF; cdr3_nt: TGTGCCAGCTGCCCGGAGGCTGGAAACACCATATATTTT
clone_size: few; d_call: -; v_call: TRBV11-2; j_call: TRBJ1-6; cdr3_aa: CASSLVGGQLGHSPLHF; cdr3_nt: TGTGCCAGCAGCTTAGTGGGGGGTCAATTGGGGCATTCACCCCTCCACTTT
clone_size: few; d_call: TRBD1; v_call: TRBV6-1; j_call: TRBJ1-3; cdr3_aa: CASSPDRGGNTIYF; cdr3_nt: TGTGCCAGCAGTCCGGACAGGGGTGGAAACACCATATATTTT
clone_size: -; d_call: TRBD1; v_call: TRBV18; j_call: TRBJ2-7; cdr3_aa: CASSSGQGSEQYF; cdr3_nt: TGTGCCAGCTCCTCGGGACAGGGGAGCGAGCAGTACTTC
clone_size: -; d_call: TRBD1; v_call: TRBV13; j_call: TRBJ2-1; cdr3_aa: CASSLTGQGYNEQFF; cdr3_nt: TGTGCCAGCAGCTTAACGGGACAGGGCTACAATGAGCAGTTCTTC
clone_size: -; d_call: TRBD1; v_call: TRBV11-2; j_call: TRBJ1-1; cdr3_aa: CASSPQGQGKVGAFF; cdr3_nt: TGTGCCAGCAGCCCCCAGGGACAGGGAAAGGTTGGAGCTTTCTTT
clone_size: -; d_call: TRBD2; v_call: TRBV11-2; j_call: TRBJ2-3; cdr3_aa: CASSPRTSGGRAQYF; cdr3_nt: TGTGCCAGCAGCCCCCGGACTAGCGGGGGGAGAGCGCAGTATTTT
clone_size: -; d_call: -; v_call: TRBV9; j_call: TRBJ2-7; cdr3_aa: CASSVDQGLTYEQYF; cdr3_nt: TGTGCCAGCAGCGTAGATCAGGGTTTAACTTACGAGCAGTACTTC
clone_size: once; d_call: TRBD1; v_call: TRBV30; j_call: TRBJ2-7; cdr3_aa: CAWSVNRGIEQYF; cdr3_nt: TGTGCCTGGAGTGTAAACAGGGGTATCGAGCAGTACTTC
clone_size: -; d_call: -; v_call: TRBV4-3; j_call: TRBJ2-7; cdr3_aa: CASSQVGGEQYF; cdr3_nt: TGCGCCAGCAGCCAAGTCGGCGGGGAGCAGTACTTC
clone_size: -; d_call: -; v_call: TRBV2; j_call: TRBJ1-2; cdr3_aa: CASSGIKGVSGYTF; cdr3_nt: TGTGCCAGCAGTGGTATTAAGGGGGTAAGCGGCTACACCTTC
clone_size: -; d_call: -; v_call: TRBV9; j_call: TRBJ2-3; cdr3_aa: CASSVGEGTDTQYF; cdr3_nt: TGTGCCAGCAGCGTAGGGGAGGGCACAGATACGCAGTATTTT
clone_size: few; d_call: -; v_call: TRBV6-1; j_call: TRBJ1-3; cdr3_aa: CASLLAPSSGNTIYF; cdr3_nt: TGTGCCAGTTTACTCGCCCCTAGCTCTGGAAACACCATATATTTT